The sequence of this TCR beta chain was determined in a study of T cells in Graves' hyperthyroidism and ophthalmopathy. About the research overall: Specimen type is peripheral blood, collected at initial diagnosis prior to any treatment.

V gave up 3 bases and J gave up 0 bases, with 12 bases separating them. There are 16 residues in the CDR3. Germline-derived CDR1 and CDR2 are MDHEN and SYDVKM. Researchers took RNA transcripts and amplified the TCR beta CDR3 regions from them. Carried out on the TCR CDR3, a first-round RT-PCR used the HTBI primer set. TCRdb analysed the multiplex PCR reads with MiXCR anew, one entry per CDR3 protein. The profile shows approximately 420,000 distinct CDR3 sequences, roughly 13% of them singletons. Recently diagnosed hyperthyroidism of less than 2 months' duration affected patients aged 18 to 65. Isolation of PBMCs was performed on around 9.3 ml fresh peripheral blood. This clonotype was seen ten or more times.

The receptor was isolated from a woman aged 18-29 years with Graves' hyperthyroidism. The sequencing input was blood. This chain uses TRBV28 with TRBJ2-1; D might be TRBD2 (5 bases). CDR3: CASSLMGGSSYNEQFF. Here the CDR3 DNA reads TGTGCCAGCAGTTTGATGGGTGGGAGCTCCTACAATGAGCAGTTCTTC.